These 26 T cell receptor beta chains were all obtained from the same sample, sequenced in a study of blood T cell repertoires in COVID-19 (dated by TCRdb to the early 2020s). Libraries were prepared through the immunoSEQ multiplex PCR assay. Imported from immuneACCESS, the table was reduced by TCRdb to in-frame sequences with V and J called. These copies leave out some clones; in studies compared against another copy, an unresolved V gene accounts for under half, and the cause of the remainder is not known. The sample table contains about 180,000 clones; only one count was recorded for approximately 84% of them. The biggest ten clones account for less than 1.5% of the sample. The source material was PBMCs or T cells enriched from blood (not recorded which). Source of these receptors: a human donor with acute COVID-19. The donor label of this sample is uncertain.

For the CDR3, the DNA is TGTGCCAGTAGTATAGGGGCCTCTAACTATGGCTACACCTTC. Translation: CASSIGASNYGYTF. The rearrangement joins TRBV19 to TRBJ1-2; D gene uncertain. CDR3 length: 14 residues. Germline loops: CDR1 LNHDA, CDR2 SQIVND (reference sequence). Trimming took off 1 base at V and 0 bases at J, with 6 bases between the two ends.

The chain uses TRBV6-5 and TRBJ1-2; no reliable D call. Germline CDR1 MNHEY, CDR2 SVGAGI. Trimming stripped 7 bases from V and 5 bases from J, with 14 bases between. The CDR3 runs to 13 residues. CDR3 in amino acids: CASTRRGMYGYTF. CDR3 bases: TGTGCCAGCACCCGGAGAGGGATGTATGGCTACACCTTC.

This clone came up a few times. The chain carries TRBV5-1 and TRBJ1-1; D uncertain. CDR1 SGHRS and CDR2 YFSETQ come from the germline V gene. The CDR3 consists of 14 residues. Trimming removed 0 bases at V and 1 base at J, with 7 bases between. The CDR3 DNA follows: TGCGCCAGCAGCTTGGGCAGGCAGAACACTGAAGCTTTCTTT. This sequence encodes CASSLGRQNTEAFF. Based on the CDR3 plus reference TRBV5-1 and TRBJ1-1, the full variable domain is KAGVTQTPRYLIKTRGQQVTLSCSPISGHRSVSWYQQTPGQGLQFLFEYFSETQRNKGNFPGRFSGRQFSNSRSEMNVSTLELGDSALYLCASSLGRQNTEAFFGQGTRLTVV.

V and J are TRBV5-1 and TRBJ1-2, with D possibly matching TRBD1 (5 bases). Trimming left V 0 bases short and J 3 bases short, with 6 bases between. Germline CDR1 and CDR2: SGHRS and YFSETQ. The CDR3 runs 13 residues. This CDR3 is CASSLGQHYGYTF. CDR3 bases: TGCGCCAGCAGCTTGGGACAGCACTATGGCTACACCTTC.

The CDR3 sequence: CASRDLRDSWTEAFF. CDR3 nucleotide sequence: TGTGCCAGTAGAGACCTCCGGGACAGCTGGACGGAAGCTTTCTTT. The rearrangement uses TRBV19 and TRBJ1-1, with TRBD1 identical over 7 bases. V shed 6 bases, J shed 8 bases, and the junction held 15 bases outside the gene matches. Germline V gene sequence: CDR1 LNHDA, CDR2 SQIVND (reference sequence). The CDR3 has 15 residues.

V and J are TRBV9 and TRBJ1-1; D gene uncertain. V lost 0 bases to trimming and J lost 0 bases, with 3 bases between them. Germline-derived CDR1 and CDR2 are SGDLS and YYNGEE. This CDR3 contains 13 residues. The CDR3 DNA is TGTGCCAGCAGCGTAGTAGTGAACACTGAAGCTTTCTTT. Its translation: CASSVVVNTEAFF.

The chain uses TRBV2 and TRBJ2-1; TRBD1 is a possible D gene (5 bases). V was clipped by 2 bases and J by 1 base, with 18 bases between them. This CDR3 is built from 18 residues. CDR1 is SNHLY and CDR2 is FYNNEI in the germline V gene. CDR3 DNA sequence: TGTGCCAGCAGTGAAAGGCAGGGTGGCCCTTCATCCTACAATGAGCAGTTCTTC. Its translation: CASSERQGGPSSYNEQFF. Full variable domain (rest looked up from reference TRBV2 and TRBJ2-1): EPEVTQTPSHQVTQMGQEVILRCVPISNHLYFYWYRQILGQKVEFLVSFYNNEISEKSEIFDDQFSVERPDGSNFTLKIRSTKLEDSAMYFCASSERQGGPSSYNEQFFGPGTRLTVL.

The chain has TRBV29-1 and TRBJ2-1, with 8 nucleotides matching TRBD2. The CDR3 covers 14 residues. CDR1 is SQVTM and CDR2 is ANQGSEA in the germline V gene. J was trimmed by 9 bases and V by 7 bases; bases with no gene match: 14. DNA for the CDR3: TGCAGCGCCCGAGGGGCGGGGGGCCATTCTGAGCAGTTCTTC. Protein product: CSARGAGGHSEQFF.

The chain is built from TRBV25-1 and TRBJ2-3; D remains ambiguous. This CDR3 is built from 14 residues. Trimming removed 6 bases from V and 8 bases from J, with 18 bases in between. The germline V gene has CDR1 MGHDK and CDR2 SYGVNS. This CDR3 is CASRSPLASGTQYF. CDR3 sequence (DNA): TGTGCCAGCAGGAGCCCTTTGGCATCGGGTACGCAGTATTTT.

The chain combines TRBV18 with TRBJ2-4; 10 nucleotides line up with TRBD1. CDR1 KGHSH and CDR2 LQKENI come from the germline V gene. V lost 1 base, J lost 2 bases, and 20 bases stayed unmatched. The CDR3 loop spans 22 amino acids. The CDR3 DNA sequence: TGTGCCAGCTCACCACTCGGGGCACCACCCCCTAGACAGGGGGCACCCAAAAACATTCAGTACTTC. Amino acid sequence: CASSPLGAPPPRQGAPKNIQYF.

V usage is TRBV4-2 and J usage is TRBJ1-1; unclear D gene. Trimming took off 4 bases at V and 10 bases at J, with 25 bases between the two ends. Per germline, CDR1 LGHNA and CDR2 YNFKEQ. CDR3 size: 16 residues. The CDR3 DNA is TGTGCCAGCAGCCCGAAACCCGCAGGCGACCCCTCCGGAGCTTTCTTT. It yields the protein CASSPKPAGDPSGAFF.

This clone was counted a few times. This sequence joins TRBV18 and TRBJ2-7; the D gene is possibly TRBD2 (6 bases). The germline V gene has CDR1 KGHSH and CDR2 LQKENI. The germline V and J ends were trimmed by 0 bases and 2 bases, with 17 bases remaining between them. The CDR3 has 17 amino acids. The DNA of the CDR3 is TGTGCCAGCTCACCACCGGTCCCGGCGGGGCAGACCTACGAGCAGTACTTC. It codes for CASSPPVPAGQTYEQYF.

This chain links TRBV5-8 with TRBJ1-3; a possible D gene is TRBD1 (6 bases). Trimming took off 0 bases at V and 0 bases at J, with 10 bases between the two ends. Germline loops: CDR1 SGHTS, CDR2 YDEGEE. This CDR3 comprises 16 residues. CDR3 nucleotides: TGTGCCAGCAGCTTGGAGGGGGGGACCTCTGGAAACACCATATATTTT. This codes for CASSLEGGTSGNTIYF.

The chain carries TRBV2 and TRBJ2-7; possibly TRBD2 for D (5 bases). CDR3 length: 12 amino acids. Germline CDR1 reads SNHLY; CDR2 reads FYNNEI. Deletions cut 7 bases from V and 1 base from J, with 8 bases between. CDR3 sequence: CASTRDSYEQYF. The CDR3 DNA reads TGTGCCAGCACGAGGGATTCCTACGAGCAGTACTTC.

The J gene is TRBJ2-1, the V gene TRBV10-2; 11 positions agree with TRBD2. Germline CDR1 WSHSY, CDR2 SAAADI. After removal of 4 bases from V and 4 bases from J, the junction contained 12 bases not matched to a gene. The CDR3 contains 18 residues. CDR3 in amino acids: CASSAHEGIAGGYNEQFF. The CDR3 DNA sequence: TGCGCCAGCAGTGCCCACGAGGGGATAGCGGGGGGGTACAATGAGCAGTTCTTC.

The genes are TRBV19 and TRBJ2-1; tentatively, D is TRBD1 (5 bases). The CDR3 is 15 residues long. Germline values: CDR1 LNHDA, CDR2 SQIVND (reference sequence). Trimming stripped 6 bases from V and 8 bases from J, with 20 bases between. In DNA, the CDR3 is TGTGCCAGTAGCCCACAGGATCGGGTGGTTGATGAGCAGTTCTTC. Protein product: CASSPQDRVVDEQFF.

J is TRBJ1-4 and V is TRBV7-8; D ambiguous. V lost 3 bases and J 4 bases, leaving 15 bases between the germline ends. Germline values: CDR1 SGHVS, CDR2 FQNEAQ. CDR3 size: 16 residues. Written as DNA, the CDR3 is TGTGCCAGCAGCTTCAGAGAGGGAGCGTTTAATGAAAAACTGTTTTTT. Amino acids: CASSFREGAFNEKLFF.

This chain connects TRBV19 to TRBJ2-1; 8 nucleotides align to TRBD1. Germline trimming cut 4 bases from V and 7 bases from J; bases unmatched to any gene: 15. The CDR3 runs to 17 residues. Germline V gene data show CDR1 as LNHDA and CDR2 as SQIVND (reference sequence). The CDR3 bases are TGTGCCAGTAGTAGGACGGACAGGGAGAGGGTAGGGAATGAGCAGTTCTTC. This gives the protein CASSRTDRERVGNEQFF.

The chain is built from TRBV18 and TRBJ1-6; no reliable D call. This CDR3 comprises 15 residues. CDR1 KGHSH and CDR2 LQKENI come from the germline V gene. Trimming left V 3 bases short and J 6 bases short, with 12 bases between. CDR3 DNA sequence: TGTGCCAGCTCACCCCGGGAGAGTGCTAATTCACCCCTCCACTTT. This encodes CASSPRESANSPLHF.

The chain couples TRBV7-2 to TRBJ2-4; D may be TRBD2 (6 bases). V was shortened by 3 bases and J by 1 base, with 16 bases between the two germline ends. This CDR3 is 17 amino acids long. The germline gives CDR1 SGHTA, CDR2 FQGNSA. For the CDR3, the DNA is TGTGCCAGCAGCTTCGTGGGGGGAGCAGGGGCCAAAAACATTCAGTACTTC. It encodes CASSFVGGAGAKNIQYF.

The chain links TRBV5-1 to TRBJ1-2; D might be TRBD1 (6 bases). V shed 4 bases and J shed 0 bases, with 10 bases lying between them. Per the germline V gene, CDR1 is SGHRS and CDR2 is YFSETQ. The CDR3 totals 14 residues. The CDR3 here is CASSHGQSNYGYTF. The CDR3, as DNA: TGCGCCAGCAGCCATGGACAGTCTAACTATGGCTACACCTTC.

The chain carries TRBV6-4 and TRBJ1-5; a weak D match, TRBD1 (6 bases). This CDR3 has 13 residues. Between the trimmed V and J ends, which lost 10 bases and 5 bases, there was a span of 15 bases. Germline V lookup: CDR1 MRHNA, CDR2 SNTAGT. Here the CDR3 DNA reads TGTGCCACCGAATTACAGGGCTATCAGCCCCAGCATTTT. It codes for CATELQGYQPQHF.

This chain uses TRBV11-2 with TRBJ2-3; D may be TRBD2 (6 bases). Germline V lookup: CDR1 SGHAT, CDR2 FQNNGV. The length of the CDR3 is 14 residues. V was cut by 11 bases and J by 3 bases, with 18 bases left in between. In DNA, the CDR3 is TGTGCCGGATGTTGCGGGGAAAGAACAGATACGCAGTATTTT. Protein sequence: CAGCCGERTDTQYF.

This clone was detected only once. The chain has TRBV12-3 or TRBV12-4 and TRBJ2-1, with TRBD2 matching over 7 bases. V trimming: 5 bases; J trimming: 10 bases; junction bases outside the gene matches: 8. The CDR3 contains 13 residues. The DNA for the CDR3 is TGTGCCAGCAGTCCTAGCGGCCCCGGGGAGCAGTTCTTC. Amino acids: CASSPSGPGEQFF.

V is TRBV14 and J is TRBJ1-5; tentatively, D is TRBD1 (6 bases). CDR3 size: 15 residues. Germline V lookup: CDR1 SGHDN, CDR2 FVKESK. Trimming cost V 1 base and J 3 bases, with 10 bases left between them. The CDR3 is CASSQGGQPNQPQHF. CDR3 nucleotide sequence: TGTGCCAGCAGCCAAGGTGGACAGCCCAATCAGCCCCAGCATTTT. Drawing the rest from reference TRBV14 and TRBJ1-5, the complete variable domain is EAGVTQFPSHSVIEKGQTVTLRCDPISGHDNLYWYRRVMGKEIKFLLHFVKESKQDESGMPNNRFLAERTGGTYSTLKVQPAELEDSGVYFCASSQGGQPNQPQHFGDGTRLSIL.

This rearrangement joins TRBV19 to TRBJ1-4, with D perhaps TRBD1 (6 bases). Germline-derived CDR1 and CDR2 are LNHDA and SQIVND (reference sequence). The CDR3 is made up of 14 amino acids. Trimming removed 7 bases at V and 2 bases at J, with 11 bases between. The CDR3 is CASNQGQTNEKLFF. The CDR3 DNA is TGTGCCAGTAATCAGGGGCAGACTAATGAAAAACTGTTTTTT.